Included here is one TCR beta chain sequence, with context. Its specificity is unknown. A junction boundary mismatches the germline segment, possibly from a read error. The sorted Tregs were CD4+CD25+CD127-/low cells. Study-level findings and limits: The larger-cohort validation was restricted to a single TCR beta V-J rearrangement rather than whole repertoires. Tumor memory CD4+ T cell TCR gene usage clustered with blood and lymph node memory CD4+ cells and lymph node naive CD4+ cells. Tumor Treg TCRs overlapped most with tumor naive CD4+ cells.

Constant-region reverse primers amplified full-length variable regions, followed by semi-nested Nested Universal Primer A PCR. Each CDR3 protein is one row after TCRdb ran MiXCR on the 5' RACE reads. The sample has some 9,800 distinct CDR3 sequences, 25% to 30% seen once. The sample taken for sequencing was Tregs sorted from blood. This sequence originates from a female donor with breast cancer.

This chain's CDR3 is CAGSFVNEKLFF. The CDR3 DNA is TGTGCCGGCAGCTTCGTTAATGAAAAACTGTTTTTT. The rearrangement joins TRBV7-9 to TRBJ1-4; D not resolved. CDR1 SEHNR and CDR2 FQNEAQ come from the germline V gene (reference sequence). The CDR3 sequence is 12 residues long.